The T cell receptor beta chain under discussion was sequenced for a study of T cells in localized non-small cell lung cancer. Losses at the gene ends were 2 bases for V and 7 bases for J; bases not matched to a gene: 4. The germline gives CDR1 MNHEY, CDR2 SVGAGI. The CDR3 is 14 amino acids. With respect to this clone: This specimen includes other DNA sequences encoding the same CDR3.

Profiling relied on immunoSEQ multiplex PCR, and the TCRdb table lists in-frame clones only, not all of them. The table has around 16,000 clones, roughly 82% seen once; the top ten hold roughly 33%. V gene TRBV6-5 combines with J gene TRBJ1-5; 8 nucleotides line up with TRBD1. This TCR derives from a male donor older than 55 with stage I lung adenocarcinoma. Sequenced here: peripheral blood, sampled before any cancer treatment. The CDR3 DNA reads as TGTGCCAGCAGTTACGGACAGGGTATACAGCCCCAGCATTTT. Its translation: CASSYGQGIQPQHF.